This T cell receptor (beta chain) comes out of a study of blood T cell repertoires in COVID-19. About the research overall: In each case, the material was cDNA or gDNA derived from T cells, B-cell-depleted T cells, or PBMCs.

This CDR3 region has 16 residues. The ends were cut back, 5 bases at V and 5 bases at J, with 16 bases in the middle. Per germline, CDR1 SEHNR and CDR2 FQNEAQ (reference sequence). Original data processing: Amplification of reference gene primers provided the estimated nucleated cell counts. TCRdb's copy holds only in-frame clones and misses some; the assay was immunoSEQ multiplex PCR. That table gives V, J and clone size, and the DNA gave D and trimming. The repertoire holds roughly 250,000 clones, with almost 85% as singletons. The source is a man in his fifties with acute or convalescent COVID-19. The chain employs TRBV7-9 and TRBJ1-6, with D perhaps TRBD1 (5 bases). The sequencing input was peripheral blood. CDR3 protein: CASSRGGPLNNSPLHF. Written as DNA, the CDR3 is TGTGCCAGCAGCCGGGGGGGACCGCTAAATAATTCACCCCTCCACTTT.